The 25 T cell receptor beta chains listed next were all sequenced from one sample in a study of T cell responses to AZD1222 COVID-19 vaccine. The protocol was immunoSEQ multiplex PCR, while the TCRdb copy is restricted to in-frame clones and leaves out a portion. The sample has 95,000 to 150,000 clones, more than 80% seen once. The sample was peripheral blood, taken 28 days after the second AZD1222 dose. These receptors were obtained from an adult who received the AZD1222 COVID-19 vaccine.

The genes are TRBV6-5 and TRBJ1-1, with TRBD1 as a possible D gene (5 bases). V lost 0 bases, J lost 5 bases, and 13 bases lay in between. Germline V gene sequence: CDR1 MNHEY, CDR2 SVGAGI. This CDR3 is 15 amino acids long. CDR3 residues: CASSYSPGLVTEAFF. The CDR3 DNA reads TGTGCCAGCAGTTACTCTCCAGGGTTGGTTACTGAAGCTTTCTTT.

This clone was found a few times. V is TRBV6-5 and J is TRBJ1-2, with a tentative D call TRBD1 (5 bases). Per germline, CDR1 MNHEY and CDR2 SVGAGI. This CDR3 comprises 15 residues. Between the trimmed V and J ends, which lost 6 bases and 1 base, there was a span of 15 bases. The CDR3 loop is CASRRGSKINYGYTF. DNA of the CDR3: TGTGCCAGCAGGCGGGGCAGCAAAATTAACTATGGCTACACCTTC.

The chain employs TRBV6-6 and TRBJ1-6, with 8 bases that match TRBD1. The V gene's germline CDR1 is MNHNY and CDR2 SVGAGI (reference sequence). CDR3 size: 15 residues. With V trimmed by 2 bases and J by 10 bases, 7 bases remained unmatched. CDR3 sequence reads: CASSYQGQGRSPLHF. The CDR3 coding sequence is TGTGCCAGCAGTTACCAAGGACAGGGCCGGTCACCCCTCCACTTT.

The rearrangement joins TRBV30 to TRBJ2-2; no firm D call. The CDR3 is 14 residues long. V was trimmed by 1 base and J by 0 bases, leaving 6 bases between them. Germline values: CDR1 GTSNPN, CDR2 SVGIG (reference sequence). The CDR3 spells CAWSGGPNTGELFF. CDR3 nucleotides: TGTGCCTGGAGTGGCGGACCGAACACCGGGGAGCTGTTTTTT.

This clone was observed a handful of times. The rearrangement uses TRBV13 and TRBJ1-2; no clear D gene. Germline CDR1 and CDR2: PRHDT and FYEKMQ (reference sequence). The CDR3 has 17 amino acids. The V gene lost 4 bases and the J gene lost 2 bases, with 20 bases spanning the gap. The CDR3 nucleotides read TGTGCCAGCAGCTATAGTCCACGGGCAGGCGGGAACTATGGCTACACCTTC. Translating gives CASSYSPRAGGNYGYTF.

V and J are TRBV5-1 and TRBJ2-3, with D hard to call. The CDR3 runs 14 residues. V lost 7 bases and J lost 1, with 13 bases in between. Looked up from germline, CDR1 is SGHRS and CDR2 is YFSETQ. The CDR3: CASQSTPGTDTQYF. CDR3 nucleotide sequence: TGCGCCAGCCAATCGACTCCGGGCACAGATACGCAGTATTTT.

About this clone itself: In the same sample, other DNA sequences code for this CDR3. The CDR3 DNA sequence: TGCGCCAGCAGCCCCGGTACAATTATGAACACTGAAGCTTTCTTT. Its protein is CASSPGTIMNTEAFF. The chain is built from TRBV5-1 and TRBJ1-1; D uncertain. Trimming stripped 4 bases from V and 0 bases from J, with 13 bases between. The CDR3 has 15 amino acids. Looked up from germline, CDR1 is SGHRS and CDR2 is YFSETQ.

The chain links TRBV7-9 to TRBJ2-5; 7 bases agree with TRBD1. Germline lookup yields CDR1 SEHNR and CDR2 FQNEAQ (reference sequence). J gave up 5 bases and V 5 bases, and 5 bases lay outside the gene matches. The CDR3 has 13 residues. The CDR3 nucleotides are TGTGCCAGCAGCGAACAGGGGTATGAGACCCAGTACTTC. This translates into CASSEQGYETQYF.

This chain connects TRBV6-5 to TRBJ1-5, with no clear D. V gave up 3 bases and J gave up 4 bases, with 10 bases separating them. Germline V gives CDR1 MNHEY, CDR2 SVGAGI. The CDR3 extends over 14 amino acids. This CDR3 is CASSYSPTNQPQHF. The CDR3 region has the DNA TGTGCCAGCAGTTATTCCCCGACGAATCAGCCCCAGCATTTT.

The chain uses TRBV29-1 and TRBJ1-1; TRBD1 is a possible D gene (6 bases). Germline-derived CDR1 and CDR2 are SQVTM and ANQGSEA. This CDR3 is 11 amino acids long. Trimming stripped 7 bases from V and 6 bases from J, with 12 bases between. CDR3 sequence reads: CSGHRVAEAFF. As DNA, the CDR3 is TGCAGCGGCCACAGGGTCGCTGAAGCTTTCTTT.

The V gene is TRBV30, the J gene TRBJ1-5; D is unclear. This CDR3 region has 15 residues. Per the germline V gene, CDR1 is GTSNPN and CDR2 is SVGIG (reference sequence). V was shortened by 0 bases and J by 0 bases, with 9 bases between the two germline ends. CDR3 bases: TGTGCCTGGAGTGTAACGGGGTATAGCAATCAGCCCCAGCATTTT. This sequence encodes CAWSVTGYSNQPQHF.

J is TRBJ1-5 and V is TRBV9; D is possibly TRBD1 (5 bases). The CDR3 covers 15 residues. V lost 4 bases to trimming and J lost 7 bases, with 18 bases between them. Germline V gene sequence: CDR1 SGDLS, CDR2 YYNGEE. The CDR3 nucleotides read TGTGCCAGCAGCCCCCACGAGGGGATGAGACAGCCCCAGCATTTT. Translation gives CASSPHEGMRQPQHF.

The V gene is TRBV11-2, the J gene TRBJ1-4; a weak D match, TRBD1 (5 bases). This CDR3 contains 17 residues. Trimming removed 1 base from V and 5 bases from J, with 17 bases in between. CDR1 and CDR2 (germline): SGHAT, FQNNGV. This CDR3 reads CASSLGRLDTENEKLFF. In DNA form, the CDR3 reads TGTGCCAGCAGCTTAGGAAGACTGGACACCGAGAATGAAAAACTGTTTTTT.

The sample holds a few counts of this clone. The genes are TRBV6-5 and TRBJ1-4, with 7 bases identical to TRBD1. The CDR3 sequence is 14 residues long. From germline, CDR1 is MNHEY and CDR2 SVGAGI. V shed 6 bases and J 4 bases; nucleotides not matched to a gene: 5. This CDR3 reads CASSAGQSNEKLFF. CDR3 nucleotides: TGTGCCAGCAGCGCGGGACAGAGTAATGAAAAACTGTTTTTT.

The gene calls are TRBV3-1 (or the pseudogene TRBV3-2) and TRBJ2-7; 9 nucleotides agree with TRBD2. V lost 0 bases to trimming and J lost 4 bases; unmatched junction nucleotides: 7. The CDR3 totals 16 residues. Germline V gene lookup returns CDR1 LGHDT and CDR2 YNNKEL (reference sequence). As DNA, the CDR3 is TGTGCCAGCAGCCAAGATATAGCTAGCGGGGTTTACGAGCAGTACTTC. As protein: CASSQDIASGVYEQYF.

V is TRBV5-8 and J is TRBJ1-1; D is unclear. CDR3 size: 12 residues. Trimming pared 6 bases from V and 1 base from J, leaving 7 bases between. Germline assignment: CDR1 SGHTS and CDR2 YDEGEE. The CDR3 DNA reads as TGTGCCAGCACCCTACAGAACACTGAAGCTTTCTTT. Amino acid sequence: CASTLQNTEAFF.

Written as DNA, the CDR3 is TGTGCCAGCAGTTCTATGGGGAGTGGGGCCAACGTCCTGACTTTC. Amino acids: CASSSMGSGANVLTF. V usage is TRBV27 and J usage is TRBJ2-6, with D possibly matching TRBD2 (5 bases). Per germline, CDR1 MNHEY and CDR2 SMNVEV (reference sequence). CDR3 length: 15 amino acids. Trimming took 4 bases from V and 3 from J, leaving 10 bases between them.

This clone was found once. The CDR3: CASSQVAGLGTQYF. As DNA, the CDR3 is TGCGCCAGCAGCCAAGTGGCGGGACTGGGGACCCAGTACTTC. This chain joins TRBV4-1 and TRBJ2-5; tentative D call: TRBD2 (6 bases). The CDR3 is 14 amino acids. V was clipped by 1 base and J by 7 bases, with 13 bases between them. The V gene's germline CDR1 is MGHRA and CDR2 YSYEKL.

This chain uses TRBV28 with TRBJ2-7; 9 nucleotides line up with TRBD1. Per the germline V gene, CDR1 is MDHEN and CDR2 is SYDVKM. This CDR3 is 14 amino acids long. With V trimmed by 6 bases and J by 3 bases, 6 bases remained unmatched. The CDR3, as DNA: TGTGCCAGCAGAGGGACAGGGTCCCTCTACGAGCAGTACTTC. This translates into CASRGTGSLYEQYF.

The CDR3 sequence: CASSPADTQYF. CDR3 DNA: TGTGCCAGCTCACCAGCAGATACGCAGTATTTT. J is TRBJ2-3 and V is TRBV18, with D uncertain. The CDR3 runs to 11 residues. CDR1 is KGHSH and CDR2 is LQKENI in the germline V gene. The V gene lost 2 bases and the J gene lost 4 bases, with 1 base spanning the gap.

This chain links TRBV11-1 with TRBJ2-2; D is undetermined. This CDR3 contains 14 residues. From germline, CDR1 is SGHAT and CDR2 FQDESV (reference sequence). Trimming cost V 6 bases and J 5 bases, with 13 bases left between them. In nucleotides, the CDR3 is TGTGCCAGCAGTCCTCACAGAGTTACCGGGGAGCTGTTTTTT. This encodes CASSPHRVTGELFF. Drawing the rest from reference TRBV11-1 and TRBJ2-2, the complete variable domain is EAEVAQSPRYKITEKSQAVAFWCDPISGHATLYWYRQILGQGPELLVQFQDESVVDDSQLPKDRFSAERLKGVDSTLKIQPAELGDSAMYLCASSPHRVTGELFFGEGSRLTVL.

The chain carries TRBV28 and TRBJ1-1; TRBD1 agrees at 7 bases. The CDR3 sequence is 14 residues long. Germline CDR1 reads MDHEN; CDR2 reads SYDVKM. V dropped 7 bases and J dropped 2; count of bases not matched to a gene: 7. In nucleotides, the CDR3 is TGTGCCAGCACCACGGGACAGTTTAACACTGAAGCTTTCTTT. Translated: CASTTGQFNTEAFF.

The chain is built from TRBV6-5 and TRBJ2-3, with a possible D match to TRBD2 (6 bases). V lost 4 bases and J lost 7, with 18 bases in between. The germline V gene has CDR1 MNHEY and CDR2 SVGAGI. This CDR3 region has 15 residues. In nucleotides, the CDR3 is TGTGCCAGCAGTTCCCTCGGGACTGCCGAGAATACGCAGTATTTT. Its translation is CASSSLGTAENTQYF.

The rearrangement links TRBV2 to TRBJ1-4; possibly TRBD1 for D (5 bases). With 2 bases removed from V and 4 bases from J, the gap between germline ends came to 5 bases. CDR1 and CDR2 from the germline V gene are SNHLY and FYNNEI. This CDR3 contains 13 residues. The CDR3 reads CASSEQGNEKLFF. The CDR3 nucleotides read TGTGCCAGCAGTGAACAGGGTAATGAAAAACTGTTTTTT.

V gene TRBV3-1 (or the pseudogene TRBV3-2) combines with J gene TRBJ1-2; TRBD1 might be the D (6 bases). The V end was cut by 6 bases, the J end by 2 bases, with 10 bases between. The CDR3 has 13 residues. Germline CDR1 is LGHDT and CDR2 is YNNKEL (reference sequence). CDR3 loop: CASSPGANYGYTF. In DNA form, the CDR3 reads TGTGCCAGCAGTCCGGGGGCCAACTATGGCTACACCTTC.